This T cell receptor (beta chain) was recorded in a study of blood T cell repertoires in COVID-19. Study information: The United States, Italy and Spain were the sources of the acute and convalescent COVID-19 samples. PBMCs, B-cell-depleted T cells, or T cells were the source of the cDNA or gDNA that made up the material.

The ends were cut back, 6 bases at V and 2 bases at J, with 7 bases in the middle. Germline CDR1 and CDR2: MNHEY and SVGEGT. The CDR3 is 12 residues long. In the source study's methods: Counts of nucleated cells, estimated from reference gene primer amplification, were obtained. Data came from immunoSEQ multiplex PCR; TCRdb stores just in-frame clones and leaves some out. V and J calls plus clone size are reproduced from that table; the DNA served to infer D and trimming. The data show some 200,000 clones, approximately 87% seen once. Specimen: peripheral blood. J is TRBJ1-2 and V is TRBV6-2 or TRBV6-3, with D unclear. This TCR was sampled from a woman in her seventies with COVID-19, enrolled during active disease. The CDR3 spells CASSDMNYGYTF. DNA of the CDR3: TGTGCCAGCAGCGACATGAACTATGGCTACACCTTC.